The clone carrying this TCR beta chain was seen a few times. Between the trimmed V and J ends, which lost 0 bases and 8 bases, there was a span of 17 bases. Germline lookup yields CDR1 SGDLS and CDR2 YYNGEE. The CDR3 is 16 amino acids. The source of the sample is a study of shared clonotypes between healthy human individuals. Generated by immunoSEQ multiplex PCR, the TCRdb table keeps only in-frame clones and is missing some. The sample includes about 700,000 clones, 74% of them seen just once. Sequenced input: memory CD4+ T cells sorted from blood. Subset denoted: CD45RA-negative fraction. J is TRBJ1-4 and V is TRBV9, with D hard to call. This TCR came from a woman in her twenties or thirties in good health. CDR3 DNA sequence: TGTGCCAGCAGCGTAGGGAGGACGGGAGTTCCGGAAAAACTGTTTTTT. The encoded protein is CASSVGRTGVPEKLFF. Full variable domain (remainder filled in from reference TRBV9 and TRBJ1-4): DSGVTQTPKHLITATGQRVTLRCSPRSGDLSVYWYQQSLDQGLQFLIQYYNGEERAKGNILERFSAQQFPDLHSELNLSSLELGDSALYFCASSVGRTGVPEKLFFGSGTQLSVL.